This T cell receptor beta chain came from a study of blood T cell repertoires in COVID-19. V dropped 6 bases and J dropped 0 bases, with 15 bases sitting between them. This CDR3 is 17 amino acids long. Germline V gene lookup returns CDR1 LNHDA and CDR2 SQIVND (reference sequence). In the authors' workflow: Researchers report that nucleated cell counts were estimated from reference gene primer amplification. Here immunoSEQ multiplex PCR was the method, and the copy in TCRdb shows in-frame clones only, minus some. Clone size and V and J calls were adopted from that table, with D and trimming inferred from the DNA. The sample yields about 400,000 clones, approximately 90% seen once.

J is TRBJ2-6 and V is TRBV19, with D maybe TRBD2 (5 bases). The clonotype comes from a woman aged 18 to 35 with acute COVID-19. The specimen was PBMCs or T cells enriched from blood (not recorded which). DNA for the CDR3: TGTGCCAGTAGACCGGGGTTTCTAAGCTCTGGGGCCAACGTCCTGACTTTC. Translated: CASRPGFLSSGANVLTF.